One T cell receptor (beta chain) is described in this entry. This specimen comes from a study of cytomegalovirus exposure and HLA in healthy donors. The primer mix had 60 Vbeta and 13 Jbeta primers. Method: immunoSEQ multiplex PCR; TCRdb's copy keeps in-frame clones and lacks some. The repertoire shows around 200,000 clones; the top ten hold roughly 0.98%. The origin of this receptor is a woman in her 30s in good health and CMV-seropositive. Input material: PBMCs.

CDR3 DNA sequence: TGTGCCAGCAGTGAATTTGGTGGGGCCCCCTACGAGCAGTACTTC. Its protein is CASSEFGGAPYEQYF. The chain is built from TRBV25-1 and TRBJ2-7; D is perhaps TRBD1 (5 bases). Germline assignment: CDR1 MGHDK and CDR2 SYGVNS. V lost 1 base and J lost 2, with 12 bases in between. This CDR3 region has 15 residues.